The sequence of this T cell receptor (beta chain) was determined in a study of identical twins. One entry per CDR3 protein results from TCRdb running MiXCR on the 5' RACE reads. The table lists 200,000 to 250,000 distinct CDR3 sequences, about 7.5% of them singletons. Study-wide points: Instead of following the same donors, the conclusions were based on cross-sectional statistical analysis. Surplus twin overlap in beta out-of-frame sequences was less pronounced. Because invariant MAIT and iNKT cells could be present, zero-insertion analyses could be partly confounded.

This clonotype was recorded at least ten times. Its target is unknown. These data also featured in a second study, about yellow fever vaccine responses in identical twins.

The sequence was collected from a young woman in good health. Material: memory (CD45RO+) T cells sorted from blood.

Written as DNA, the CDR3 is TGTGCCACCAGAAAAAACAGGGGGTTGGGTCTAGCCAAAAACATTCAGTACTTC. Protein: CATRKNRGLGLAKNIQYF. The chain couples TRBV15 to TRBJ2-4; 8 bases are a match to TRBD1. V shed 6 bases, J shed 0 bases, and the junction held 13 bases outside the gene matches. The germline CDR1 and CDR2 sequences are LNHNV and YYDKDF (reference sequence). The CDR3 is made up of 18 amino acids.